The T cell receptor beta chain under discussion was sequenced for a study of T cell changes during pregnancy in multiple sclerosis. TCRdb's copy holds only in-frame clones and misses some; the assay was immunoSEQ multiplex PCR. This sample has around 97,000 clones, with about 90% found just once. The sequenced sample was peripheral blood, obtained after pregnancy. The sequence came from a female donor with multiple sclerosis, enrolled in a pregnancy study.

CDR3 in amino acids: CASSPQVGSYNEQFF. CDR3 in DNA: TGTGCCAGCAGCCCGCAGGTAGGCTCCTACAATGAGCAGTTCTTC. The chain is built from TRBV7-6 and TRBJ2-1; D gene unclear. The germline gives CDR1 SGHVS, CDR2 FNYEAQ. Trimming took off 5 bases at V and 0 bases at J, with 11 bases between the two ends. The CDR3 runs 15 residues.